This T cell receptor beta chain was sequenced for a study of T cell responses to AZD1222 COVID-19 vaccine. Study details: Pooled together were second doses at about 4 or about 12 weeks. Broader study findings: Variant regions that are unmutated are reportedly the target of nearly half of spike-specific TCRs. CD4 TCRs covered the whole spike, strongest at regions 160-218 and 743-854.

With respect to this clone: The antigen is undetermined. Germline and junction disagree at one end, which may indicate a read error.

The germline gives CDR1 SGHVS, CDR2 FQNEAQ. This CDR3 contains 17 residues. Here immunoSEQ multiplex PCR was the method, and the copy in TCRdb shows in-frame clones only, minus some. Among some 140,000 clones listed, 88% were seen once. Sequencing was performed on peripheral blood, taken on day 0 of AZD1222 vaccination. This TCR was recovered from an adult in good health. This chain connects TRBV7-8 to TRBJ1-4; D gene uncertain. The DNA of the CDR3 is TGTGCCAGCAGCTCAACCCCCAGCGGAACAACTAATGAAAAGCTGTTTTTT. Its translation is CASSSTPSGTTNEKLFF. Filled out from reference TRBV7-8 and TRBJ1-4, the complete variable domain reads GAGVSQSPRYKVAKRGQDVALRCDPISGHVSLFWYQQALGQGPEFLTYFQNEAQLDKSGLPSDRFFAERPEGSVSTLKIQRTQQEDSAVYLCASSSTPSGTTNEKLFFGSGTQLSVL.